A single sample gave rise to the 31 T cell receptor beta chains below, sequenced in a study of tissue T cells after allogeneic stem cell transplantation. Sequencing used immunoSEQ multiplex PCR; TCRdb keeps in-frame clones, though not all of them. The top ten hold 0.41% of the sample, which has just over 20,000 clones, roughly three quarters seen once. The source material was blood. These receptor sequences come from a female BALB/c mouse in good health. Strain haplotype at MHC: H2-d.

To note about this clone: Gene names denote mouse genes. The read falls 1 residue short of the CDR3 end, and the missing part is taken from the germline J gene. The rearrangement uses TRBV1 and TRBJ2-7, with 9 bases aligning to TRBD2. V trimming: 2 bases; J trimming: 6 bases; junction bases outside the gene matches: 5. CDR1 is NSQYPW and CDR2 is LRSPGD in the germline V gene (reference sequence). This CDR3 contains 14 residues. Incomplete CDR3 DNA: TGCACCTGCAGTGCAAGTGGGGGGGCGGGTGAACAGTAC. It specifies CTCSASGGAGEQY. The complete CDR3 protein is CTCSASGGAGEQYF.

Comments on this clone: Gene and germline names: mouse. From the germline J gene comes the end of the CDR3, since the read stops 1 residue before it. The chain carries TRBV17 and TRBJ2-2; a weak D match, TRBD1 (6 bases). The length of the CDR3 is 17 residues. CDR1 is MNHDT and CDR2 is YYDKIL in the germline V gene. V lost 0 bases and J 0 bases, leaving 11 bases between the germline ends. This CDR3 is CASSRDADRANTGQLYF. CDR3 DNA (partial): TGTGCTAGCAGTAGAGATGCGGACAGAGCAAACACCGGGCAGCTCTAC.

Details on this clone: Here the gene names and germline are mouse. The observed sequence ends 1 residue before the CDR3 terminus, with the missing tail filled in from the germline J gene. The gene calls are TRBV29 and TRBJ2-4; D might be TRBD1 (6 bases). Germline CDR1 and CDR2: MSHET and SYDVDS. V lost 6 bases and J 4 bases, leaving 11 bases between the germline ends. This CDR3 comprises 13 residues. This chain's CDR3 is CASSAGTKNTLYF. The CDR3 bases that were read are TGTGCTAGCAGCGCCGGGACAAAAAACACCTTGTAC.

Points on this clone: Gene names and germline match the mouse. Sequencing ends 1 residue short of the CDR3 end; the germline J gene provides the rest. This chain joins TRBV1 and TRBJ1-4, with 8 nucleotides matching TRBD1. The CDR3 is made up of 15 amino acids. The germline V gene encodes CDR1 NSQYPW and CDR2 LRSPGD (reference sequence). V lost 1 base to trimming and J lost 3 bases; unmatched junction nucleotides: 1. The covered CDR3 bases are TGCACCTGCAGTGCAGGGACAGGGACCAACGAAAGATTATTT. It codes for CTCSAGTGTNERLF. The complete CDR3 sequence is CTCSAGTGTNERLFF.

In this sample, this clone turned up a few times. Gene names are the mouse ones. The sequenced fragment ends 1 residue before the CDR3 boundary, so the rest is inferred from the germline J gene. The chain combines TRBV5 with TRBJ1-4; 11 bases are a match to TRBD1. J lost 7 bases, V lost 7 bases, and 5 bases had no gene match. The CDR3 is made up of 14 amino acids. From germline, CDR1 is LGHNA and CDR2 YNLKQL (reference sequence). This CDR3 is CASNRDRGTERLFF. The covered CDR3 bases are TGTGCCAGCAACCGGGACAGGGGGACCGAAAGATTATTT.

As to this clone: Genes and germline come from the mouse. The read stops 1 residue short of the end of the CDR3; the missing end is completed from the germline J gene. This chain uses TRBV12-1 with TRBJ1-2, with TRBD1 matching 8 bases. CDR1 and CDR2 from the germline V gene are SGHSN and HYEKVE. The J segment lost 0 bases and the V segment lost 2 bases, leaving 4 bases of the junction unmatched. This CDR3 has 15 residues. CDR3 DNA, as far as it was read: TGTGCCAGCTCTCCCGAACAGGGGGCAAACTCCGACTACACC. Its translation is CASSPEQGANSDYT. The whole CDR3 protein reads CASSPEQGANSDYTF.

As regards this clone: Each gene name is a mouse one. The sequence runs out 1 residue before the end of the CDR3; the remainder is reconstructed from the germline J gene. The genes are TRBV14 and TRBJ2-5; 7 nucleotides line up with TRBD1. Per the germline V gene, CDR1 is SGHDT and CDR2 is FRDEAV. The CDR3 sequence is 15 residues long. The J segment lost 0 bases and the V segment lost 6 bases, leaving 7 bases of the junction unmatched. Partial CDR3 DNA: TGTGCCAGCAAACTCGACAGGGTTAACCAAGACACCCAGTAC. Protein product: CASKLDRVNQDTQY. The full CDR3 reads CASKLDRVNQDTQYF. Supplemented by reference TRBV14 and TRBJ2-5, the full variable domain reads EAGVTQSPRYAVLQEGQAVSFWCDPISGHDTLYWYQQPRDQGPQLLVYFRDEAVIDNSQLPSDRFSAVRPKGTNSTLKIQSAKQGDTATYLCASKLDRVNQDTQYFGPGTRLLVL.

Of note for this clone: Gene and germline names: mouse. Sequencing ends 1 residue short of the CDR3 end; the germline J gene provides the rest. This chain joins TRBV2 and TRBJ1-4; D gene ambiguous. CDR3 size: 15 residues. CDR1 is LGHNA and CDR2 is YSYQKL in the germline V gene. Trimming cost V 0 bases and J 0 bases, with 5 bases left between them. Partial CDR3 DNA: TGTGCCAGCAGCCAAGAGGGAGTTTCCAACGAAAGATTATTT. It translates to CASSQEGVSNERLF. The full CDR3 protein reads CASSQEGVSNERLFF.

Regarding this clone: Gene labels here are mouse ones. The CDR3 goes on 1 residue after the read ends, and that part is filled in from the germline J gene. The rearrangement uses TRBV17 and TRBJ1-1; D may be TRBD1 (6 bases). The CDR3 sequence is 13 residues long. Germline V lookup: CDR1 MNHDT, CDR2 YYDKIL. Trimming left V 2 bases short and J 4 bases short, with 8 bases between. CDR3: CASSRNRATEVFF. Partial CDR3 DNA: TGTGCTAGCAGTAGAAACAGGGCCACAGAAGTCTTC.

Comments on this clone: The gene names given are mouse names. The read ends 1 residue shy of where the CDR3 ends; the end is completed using the germline J gene. The V call is TRBV13-2, the J call TRBJ1-1, with 7 bases lining up with TRBD1. The CDR3 spans 13 residues. CDR1 and CDR2 from the germline V gene are NNHNN and SYGAGS (reference sequence). V was clipped by 3 bases and J by 3 bases; unmatched bases: 2. The CDR3 spells CASGGQGDTEVFF. Partial CDR3 DNA: TGTGCCAGCGGTGGGCAGGGGGACACAGAAGTCTTC.

As to this clone: The gene names given are mouse names. Sequencing ends 1 residue short of the CDR3 end; the germline J gene provides the rest. The chain joins TRBV13-2 to TRBJ1-4; no definite D call. Trimming removed 2 bases at V and 0 bases at J, with 5 bases between. Germline values: CDR1 NNHNN, CDR2 SYGAGS (reference sequence). The CDR3 runs 14 residues. Incomplete CDR3 DNA: TGTGCCAGCGGTGAACGGCTTTCCAACGAAAGATTATTT. This translates into CASGERLSNERLF. The CDR3 reads in full as CASGERLSNERLFF.

As regards this clone: The gene symbols are mouse symbols. The sequenced fragment ends 1 residue before the CDR3 boundary, so the rest is inferred from the germline J gene. V gene TRBV13-1 combines with J gene TRBJ2-1; TRBD1 agrees at 7 bases. The ends lost 1 base at V and 4 bases at J; junction bases unmatched: 5. Per germline, CDR1 NSHNY and CDR2 SYGAGN. This CDR3 is built from 15 residues. The sequenced CDR3 bases are TGTGCCAGCAGTGATTACAGGGGAACTTATGCTGAGCAGTTC. The encoded protein is CASSDYRGTYAEQF. The complete CDR3 protein is CASSDYRGTYAEQFF.

Of note for this clone: The gene names given are mouse names. With the read ending 1 residue before the CDR3 end, the germline J gene is used to fill in that end. The chain uses TRBV13-3 and TRBJ1-4; D is undetermined. The ends were cut back, 0 bases at V and 2 bases at J, with 2 bases in the middle. This CDR3 region has 13 residues. From germline, CDR1 is NNHDY and CDR2 SYVADS. The covered CDR3 bases are TGTGCCAGCAGTGATGGGTCCAACGAAAGATTATTT. This gives the protein CASSDGSNERLF. The complete CDR3 protein is CASSDGSNERLFF.

Details on this clone: Gene labels here are mouse ones. The DNA ends 1 residue before the CDR3 does, and the rest of the CDR3 is filled in from the germline J gene. The gene calls are TRBV19 and TRBJ2-5; TRBD2 might be the D (7 bases). The germline V gene has CDR1 FNHDT and CDR2 SITEND (reference sequence). The CDR3 spans 14 residues. V lost 1 base to trimming and J lost 6 bases, with 12 bases between them. CDR3 bases read: TGTGCCAGCAGTATACTGGGGGCAAGGGACACCCAGTAC. As protein: CASSILGARDTQY. The whole CDR3 protein is CASSILGARDTQYF.

Regarding this clone: Gene names refer to mouse genes. Read data end 1 residue before the CDR3 end; the end is taken from the germline J gene. The gene calls are TRBV13-1 and TRBJ2-5; 10 bases are a match to TRBD2. Germline lookup yields CDR1 NSHNY and CDR2 SYGAGN. The J segment lost 3 bases and the V segment lost 2 bases, leaving 6 bases of the junction unmatched. The CDR3 covers 16 residues. CDR3 bases read: TGTGCCAGCAGTGAGGGCGACTGGGGGGCTCAAGACACCCAGTAC. It is translated as CASSEGDWGAQDTQY. The full CDR3 sequence reads CASSEGDWGAQDTQYF.

A note on this clone: The germline and genes are mouse ones. The CDR3 end lies 1 residue beyond the end of the read and is filled in from the germline J gene. J is TRBJ2-1 and V is TRBV14, with no clear D. The CDR3 consists of 14 residues. V was clipped by 5 bases and J by 1 base, with 10 bases between them. The germline gives CDR1 SGHDT, CDR2 FRDEAV. The chain's CDR3 is CASSPPSNYAEQFF. The CDR3 DNA, read in part, is TGTGCCAGCAGCCCGCCATCCAACTATGCTGAGCAGTTC.

About this clone itself: Here the gene names and germline are mouse. The read ends 1 residue early relative to the CDR3; the germline J gene fills the gap. The chain joins TRBV31 to TRBJ2-1, with D perhaps matching TRBD1 or TRBD2 (5 bases each). Germline V CDR1 and CDR2: GKSSPN, SITVG. Between the trimmed V and J ends, which lost 0 bases and 3 bases, there was a span of 9 bases. There are 14 residues in the CDR3. CDR3 DNA (partial): TGTGCCTGGAGTCTAACCGGGGGCTATGCTGAGCAGTTC. Translating it yields CAWSLTGGYAEQF. The complete CDR3 reads CAWSLTGGYAEQFF.

This clone was seen only once. The gene names given are mouse names. The read terminates 1 residue ahead of where the CDR3 ends, so the germline J gene completes it. The V and J genes are TRBV19 and TRBJ2-5; 8 positions agree with TRBD2. Germline CDR1 and CDR2: FNHDT and SITEND (reference sequence). The CDR3 is 13 amino acids. Trimming cost V 4 bases and J 4 bases; bases outside gene matches: 2. The CDR3 DNA, read in part, is TGTGCCAGCAGTCTGGGGGGAGAAGACACCCAGTAC. Protein product: CASSLGGEDTQY. The CDR3, in full, reads CASSLGGEDTQYF.

In the case of this clone: Germline and genes: mouse. The read is 1 residue too short to cover the CDR3 end, so that end is filled in from the germline J gene. This chain joins TRBV5 and TRBJ2-7, with 13 bases lining up with TRBD2. The CDR3 runs to 16 residues. The germline V gene has CDR1 LGHNA and CDR2 YNLKQL (reference sequence). The trim removed 1 base at V and 3 bases at J, leaving 3 bases unmatched. Incomplete CDR3 DNA: TGTGCCAGCAGCCAAGTCGGACTGGGGGGGCGCTATGAACAGTAC. Its protein is CASSQVGLGGRYEQY. The whole CDR3 region reads CASSQVGLGGRYEQYF.

This clone was found once. The genes and germline here are from mouse. Read coverage stops 1 residue before the CDR3 terminus; the germline J gene supplies the remainder. V gene TRBV19 combines with J gene TRBJ1-6; 7 nucleotides align to TRBD1. Being an ORF, TRBJ1-6 has a function that is uncertain. Germline values: CDR1 FNHDT, CDR2 SITEND (reference sequence). The CDR3 runs to 14 residues. V dropped 7 bases and J dropped 1; count of bases not matched to a gene: 2. Incomplete CDR3 DNA: TGTGCCAGCGCGGGACAGTCCTATAATTCGCCCCTCTAC. Its translation: CASAGQSYNSPLY. The complete CDR3 protein is CASAGQSYNSPLYF.

As concerns this clone: Gene names denote mouse genes. The CDR3 is cut off 1 residue early in the read; its end comes from the germline J gene. This chain joins TRBV31 and TRBJ1-3; the D is unclear. Between the trimmed V and J ends, which lost 0 bases and 4 bases, there was a span of 7 bases. The CDR3 totals 13 residues. CDR1 and CDR2 from the germline V gene are GKSSPN and SITVG. Incomplete CDR3 DNA: TGTGCCTGGAGTCTGGAGGTCGGAAATACGCTCTAT. It specifies CAWSLEVGNTLY. The complete CDR3 protein is CAWSLEVGNTLYF.

Points on this clone: Mouse germline and gene names are used. The read is 1 residue too short to cover the CDR3 end, so that end is filled in from the germline J gene. The rearrangement uses TRBV13-2 and TRBJ2-7; the D gene is possibly TRBD1 (6 bases). The germline gives CDR1 NNHNN, CDR2 SYGAGS (reference sequence). The germline V and J ends were trimmed by 1 base and 3 bases, with 8 bases remaining between them. The CDR3 sequence is 13 residues long. The CDR3 loop reads CASGDRDIYEQYF. Partial CDR3 DNA: TGTGCCAGCGGTGATCGGGACATCTATGAACAGTAC.

About this clone: Mouse names are used for the genes. From the germline J gene comes the end of the CDR3, since the read stops 1 residue before it. The chain recombines TRBV13-1 with TRBJ2-5, with 10 bases lining up with TRBD2. The CDR3 covers 16 residues. After removal of 0 bases from V and 1 base from J, the junction contained 2 bases not matched to a gene. Germline V CDR1 and CDR2: NSHNY, SYGAGN. The CDR3 protein is CASSDADWGDQDTQYF. The sequenced part of the CDR3 DNA is TGTGCCAGCAGTGATGCTGACTGGGGGGACCAAGACACCCAGTAC.

Details on this clone: All gene names here are mouse names. The read ends 1 residue shy of where the CDR3 ends; the end is completed using the germline J gene. Additional DNA sequences in this sample encode the identical CDR3. The chain joins TRBV13-2 to TRBJ2-5; no firm D call. The CDR3 runs 13 residues. Germline CDR1 reads NNHNN; CDR2 reads SYGAGS (reference sequence). The V end lost 3 bases, the J end lost 5 bases, and 10 bases lay between the germline ends. CDR3 region: CASGGTGGDTQYF. The part of the CDR3 DNA that was read is TGTGCCAGCGGTGGGACGGGTGGAGACACCCAGTAC.

In regard to this clone: The genes and germline here are from mouse. The read gets to within 1 residue of the CDR3 end, and the germline J gene fills in the rest. The chain uses TRBV31 and TRBJ2-5; 7 bases map to TRBD2. Losses at the gene ends were 0 bases for V and 3 bases for J; bases not matched to a gene: 3. The CDR3 has 14 amino acids. Germline-derived CDR1 and CDR2 are GKSSPN and SITVG. The CDR3 sequence: CAWSLTWGQDTQYF. The CDR3 bases that were read are TGTGCCTGGAGTCTAACCTGGGGGCAAGACACCCAGTAC.

About this clone: These gene names are mouse names. Sequencing ends 1 residue short of the CDR3 end; the germline J gene provides the rest. The chain combines TRBV13-3 with TRBJ1-1, with 7 bases fitting TRBD1. From germline, CDR1 is NNHDY and CDR2 SYVADS. The V and J ends lost 4 bases and 4 bases, in that order; junction bases with no gene match: 10. The CDR3 is made up of 15 amino acids. This CDR3 is CASSLYRGEGTEVFF. The DNA read from the CDR3 is TGTGCCAGCAGTTTATACAGGGGAGAGGGCACAGAAGTCTTC.

On this clone itself: These gene names are mouse names. The read ends 1 residue early relative to the CDR3; the germline J gene fills the gap. The chain has TRBV5 and TRBJ2-5, with a tentative D call TRBD1 (6 bases). V lost 4 bases and J 2 bases, leaving 13 bases between the germline ends. Germline V gene sequence: CDR1 LGHNA, CDR2 YNLKQL (reference sequence). This CDR3 is built from 15 residues. The CDR3: CASSPNRAGQDTQYF. The sequenced part of the CDR3 DNA is TGTGCCAGCAGCCCTAACAGGGCGGGCCAAGACACCCAGTAC.

Note on this clone: The genes are named according to mouse. Sequencing ends 1 residue short of the CDR3 end; the germline J gene provides the rest. The rearrangement uses TRBV13-3 and TRBJ2-7; D remains ambiguous. Trimming took 0 bases from V and 0 from J, leaving 7 bases between them. This CDR3 has 14 amino acids. The germline V gene encodes CDR1 NNHDY and CDR2 SYVADS. CDR3 DNA (partial): TGTGCCAGCAGTGATGCCAGGAGCTCCTATGAACAGTAC. Its protein is CASSDARSSYEQY. The entire CDR3 protein reads CASSDARSSYEQYF.

Note on this clone: These gene names are mouse names. The CDR3 goes on 1 residue after the read ends, and that part is filled in from the germline J gene. The V gene is TRBV13-1, the J gene TRBJ2-5; D may be TRBD1 (5 bases). V lost 2 bases, J lost 7 bases, and 8 bases lay in between. The CDR3 has 12 residues. Germline V CDR1 and CDR2: NSHNY, SYGAGN. The CDR3 is CASSDRVHTQYF. CDR3 DNA, as far as it was read: TGTGCCAGCAGTGACAGGGTACACACCCAGTAC.

This clone appeared a single time. Gene names are mouse gene names. The DNA read from the CDR3 is TGTGCCAGCGGTGACTCCTCCGGGACAGGGGAGGGCGAAAGATTATTT. It yields the protein CASGDSSGTGEGERLF. The entire CDR3 sequence reads CASGDSSGTGEGERLFF. This sequence joins TRBV13-2 and TRBJ1-4; 10 bases align to TRBD1. The CDR3 goes on 1 residue after the read ends, and that part is filled in from the germline J gene. The CDR3 contains 17 residues. The junction had 11 bases not matched to a gene; V was cut back by 2 bases and J by 7 bases. Germline CDR1 NNHNN, CDR2 SYGAGS (reference sequence).

Of note for this clone: Here the gene names and germline are mouse. The sequenced fragment ends 1 residue before the CDR3 boundary, so the rest is inferred from the germline J gene. The V call is TRBV5, the J call TRBJ2-1; D ambiguous. CDR1 LGHNA and CDR2 YNLKQL come from the germline V gene (reference sequence). CDR3 length: 12 amino acids. V lost 2 bases and J lost 2, with 1 base in between. The part of the CDR3 DNA that was read is TGTGCCAGCAGCCAACACTATGCTGAGCAGTTC. Encoded protein: CASSQHYAEQF. The CDR3 in its entirety is CASSQHYAEQFF.